One sample yielded the 6 T cell receptor beta chains listed below, sequenced in a study of vaccination effects on CD4 cells after COVID-19. The assay was immunoSEQ multiplex PCR, and TCRdb's table has in-frame clones only and misses some. The table has tens of thousands of clones, 70% to 80% seen once. No cognate antigen is known for these TCRs. Antigen-specific CD4+ T cell clonotypes were called by their expansion after viral peptide-pool culture in ViraFEST. CD4+ T cells were isolated after about nine days of culture. A positive SARS-CoV-2 PCR test fell between March and December 2020. Sequenced material: CD4+ T cells from PBMCs cultured with a peptide pool, taken before COVID-19 vaccination. The receptors were gathered from a human donor who had a prior SARS-CoV-2 infection.

This chain connects TRBV20-1 to TRBJ1-4, with unresolved D. Trimming removed 7 bases from V and 4 bases from J, with 7 bases in between. The CDR3 totals 11 residues. The germline V gene encodes CDR1 DFQATT and CDR2 SNEGSKA (reference sequence). CDR3: CSGHFNEKLFF. CDR3 DNA sequence: TGCAGTGGGCACTTTAATGAAAAACTGTTTTTT.

This chain connects TRBV19 to TRBJ2-3, with 8 bases that match TRBD2. Germline CDR1 LNHDA, CDR2 SQIVND (reference sequence). The CDR3 loop spans 18 amino acids. The V gene end was trimmed by 2 bases and the J gene end by 2 bases; junction bases not matched to a gene: 12. The CDR3 region has the DNA TGTGCCAGTAGTATAAGTGGGGCGGGGGGACCCTCCACAGATACGCAGTATTTT. Protein product: CASSISGAGGPSTDTQYF.

The chain uses TRBV2 and TRBJ2-3; 8 positions agree with TRBD1. There are 15 residues in the CDR3. Germline assignment: CDR1 SNHLY and CDR2 FYNNEI. J gave up 0 bases and V 7 bases, and 6 bases lay outside the gene matches. The DNA of the CDR3 is TGTGCCAGCAAAAGACAGGGGTTAAGCACAGATACGCAGTATTTT. Translating gives CASKRQGLSTDTQYF.

This chain uses TRBV4-1 with TRBJ2-1; the D is unclear. The CDR3 sequence is 17 residues long. V was pared by 0 bases and J by 6 bases, with 18 bases between. The germline CDR1 and CDR2 sequences are MGHRA and YSYEKL. CDR3 sequence: CASSQDSSPYEGNEQFF. CDR3 DNA sequence: TGCGCCAGCAGCCAAGACTCGTCCCCATATGAAGGCAATGAGCAGTTCTTC.

This clone has more than one count but fewer than ten. The chain carries TRBV5-1 and TRBJ2-2, with D possibly TRBD2 on 5 matching bases. The CDR3 length is 17 residues. Germline V lookup: CDR1 SGHRS, CDR2 YFSETQ. Trimming took off 3 bases at V and 4 bases at J, with 19 bases between the two ends. The CDR3 coding sequence is TGCGCCAGCAGCTCCCTCGGGGTAGGGTTGGGCACCGGGGAGCTGTTTTTT. As protein: CASSSLGVGLGTGELFF.

The gene calls are TRBV7-9 and TRBJ1-1; a possible D gene is TRBD1 (6 bases). The germline V gene encodes CDR1 SEHNR and CDR2 FQNEAQ (reference sequence). This CDR3 region has 15 residues. V was cut by 4 bases and J by 4 bases, with 16 bases left in between. CDR3 in DNA: TGTGCCAGCAGCTCCGCGGGGAGGGGGAGCACTGAAGCTTTCTTT. Protein product: CASSSAGRGSTEAFF.